This TCR beta chain is drawn from a study of control samples from healthy donors and cancer patients. Only in-frame clones appear in the TCRdb table, and some are missing; sequencing was by immunoSEQ multiplex PCR. Of 150,000 to 200,000 clones listed, over 80% were seen once; the top ten hold over 1.3%. The specimen was blood. The TCR originated in a man younger than 35 in good health.

In DNA form, the CDR3 reads TGTGCCAGCAGCTCAGGGACGGAGAATTCACCCCTCCACTTT. Residues: CASSSGTENSPLHF. This chain uses TRBV3-1 (or the pseudogene TRBV3-2) with TRBJ1-6; possible D gene TRBD1, 5 bases. CDR3 length: 14 residues. Germline V lookup: CDR1 LGHDT, CDR2 YNNKEL (reference sequence). Trimming pared 5 bases from V and 7 bases from J, leaving 12 bases between.